The T cell receptor beta chain under discussion was sequenced for a study of cytomegalovirus exposure and HLA in healthy donors. Healthy donors of bone marrow made up the group. Primers included in the PCR were 60 Vbeta and 13 Jbeta primers. In the original processing: A later analysis tallied some 84 million unique TCR beta chains, roughly 11 million of them shared. Clones were read by immunoSEQ multiplex PCR, and TCRdb kept only the in-frame ones, dropping some. That table supplies the V and J calls and clone size; D and trimming were determined from the DNA. The data show about 65,000 clones, around 80% seen once. Germline V gene sequence: CDR1 SQVTM, CDR2 ANQGSEA. This CDR3 spans 15 amino acids. V was pared by 1 base and J by 4 bases, with 13 bases between. Study conclusions and caveats: Rare sequences made up most TCRs, while some public TCRs were found in many donors. In a later analysis, parvovirus B19, influenza, CMV and Epstein-Barr virus appeared linked to several top co-occurrence clusters.

This clone was recorded only once. Its antigen is unknown. The chain is built from TRBV29-1 and TRBJ2-2, with D hard to call. The receptor comes from a woman younger than 45 in good health and CMV-seronegative. Material: PBMCs. The CDR3 spells CSVEVILQATGELFF. Written as DNA, the CDR3 is TGCAGCGTTGAAGTAATCCTGCAGGCCACCGGGGAGCTGTTTTTT.